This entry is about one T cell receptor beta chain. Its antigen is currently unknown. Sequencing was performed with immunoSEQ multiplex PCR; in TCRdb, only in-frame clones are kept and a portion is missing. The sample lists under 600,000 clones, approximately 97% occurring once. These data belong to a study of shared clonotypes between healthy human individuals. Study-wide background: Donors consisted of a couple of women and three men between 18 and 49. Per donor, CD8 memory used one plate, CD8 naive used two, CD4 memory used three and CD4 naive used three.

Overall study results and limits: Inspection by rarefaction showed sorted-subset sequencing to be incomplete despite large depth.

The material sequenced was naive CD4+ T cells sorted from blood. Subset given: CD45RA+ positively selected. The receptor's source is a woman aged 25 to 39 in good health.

The CDR3 protein is CASSQELHTGELFF. For the CDR3, the DNA is TGCGCCAGCAGCCAAGAACTCCATACGGGGGAGCTGTTTTTT. The chain is built from TRBV4-1 and TRBJ2-2; D call uncertain. V lost 0 bases to trimming and J lost 8 bases, with 10 bases between them. Germline V gene sequence: CDR1 MGHRA, CDR2 YSYEKL. This CDR3 is built from 14 residues.